This T cell receptor beta chain was retrieved from a study of T cell responses to AZD1222 COVID-19 vaccine. Libraries were prepared by immunoSEQ multiplex PCR; TCRdb keeps only in-frame clonotypes and omits some of them. This table has 130,000 to 150,000 clones, roughly 92% appearing once. CDR1 MGHRA and CDR2 YSYEKL come from the germline V gene. Deletions cut 4 bases from V and 1 base from J, with 19 bases between. CDR3 length: 17 amino acids. A note on this clone: Its antigen is as yet unknown.

Notes on the study in general: White British donors predominated, females outnumbered males, and clonal diversity was possibly underestimated. Seropositive at baseline were only six or seven AZD1222 recipients.

V usage is TRBV4-1 and J usage is TRBJ1-1; perhaps TRBD1 as D (5 bases). The sample was peripheral blood, taken on day 0 of AZD1222 vaccination. This TCR was sampled from an adult in good health. The CDR3 region has the DNA TGCGCCAGCAGCCCGGGAGTGGGGCGGAGAGAGAACACTGAAGCTTTCTTT. Translation gives CASSPGVGRRENTEAFF.